Below, 10 T cell receptor beta chains from the same sample are listed, as sequenced in a study of control samples from healthy donors and cancer patients. Assay: immunoSEQ multiplex PCR; the TCRdb copy retains only in-frame clones and omits some. In the table there are under 30,000 clones, around nine tenths of which are singletons. The sequencing input was formalin-fixed, paraffin-embedded tissue. The receptors originated from a female donor with melanoma.

The chain uses TRBV4-2 and TRBJ2-3; 8 positions agree with TRBD2. V lost 7 bases to trimming and J lost 3 bases; unmatched junction nucleotides: 12. The CDR3 length is 16 residues. Germline CDR1 and CDR2: LGHNA and YNFKEQ. The CDR3 DNA sequence: TGTGCCAGCACCCCCAGTGGCGGGAGGTCAACAGATACGCAGTATTTT. As protein: CASTPSGGRSTDTQYF.

This chain uses TRBV7-3 with TRBJ2-3; D perhaps matches TRBD2 (6 bases). From germline, CDR1 is SGHTA and CDR2 FQGTGA. Trimming pared 0 bases from V and 3 bases from J, leaving 10 bases between. This CDR3 has 15 amino acids. The CDR3 reads CASSLTRETTDTQYF. The DNA of the CDR3 is TGTGCCAGCAGCTTAACCCGGGAGACGACAGATACGCAGTATTTT.

The V and J genes are TRBV7-2 and TRBJ1-4; D is uncertain. The germline CDR1 and CDR2 sequences are SGHTA and FQGNSA. The V and J ends lost 1 base and 7 bases respectively, with 16 bases between them. The CDR3 consists of 16 residues. The CDR3 nucleotides are TGTGCCAGCAGCTTAGATGTTCGGGGTATTACTGAAAAACTGTTTTTT. Its protein is CASSLDVRGITEKLFF.

This clone was picked up a small number of times. The chain recombines TRBV11-3 with TRBJ2-7; D unclear. V dropped 0 bases and J dropped 2 bases, with 8 bases sitting between them. This CDR3 is built from 14 residues. Germline V gene sequence: CDR1 SGHNT, CDR2 YENEEA. The CDR3 nucleotides are TGTGCCAGCAGCTTAGACAGTGTTACCTACGAGCAGTACTTC. Translation gives CASSLDSVTYEQYF.

The rearrangement joins TRBV7-2 to TRBJ2-7, with 9 nucleotides matching TRBD2. V shed 3 bases, J shed 0 bases, and the junction held 0 bases outside the gene matches. The V gene's germline CDR1 is SGHTA and CDR2 FQGNSA. The CDR3 runs 14 residues. The DNA of the CDR3 is TGTGCCAGCAGCTTGCGGGAGGGCTCCTACGAGCAGTACTTC. Its translation is CASSLREGSYEQYF.

In this sample, this clone turned up once. This chain uses TRBV3-1 (or the pseudogene TRBV3-2) with TRBJ2-6; 8 bases line up with TRBD1. The CDR3 extends over 17 amino acids. V trimming: 7 bases; J trimming: 5 bases; junction bases outside the gene matches: 13. Germline assignment: CDR1 LGHDT and CDR2 YNNKEL (reference sequence). The CDR3 bases are TGTGCCAGCACGATTCGTGGCAGGGGGCCTAGGGCCAACGTCCTGACTTTC. Protein: CASTIRGRGPRANVLTF.

The chain employs TRBV18 and TRBJ2-5; D is uncertain. With 5 bases removed from V and 2 bases from J, the gap between germline ends came to 6 bases. Germline V gene lookup returns CDR1 KGHSH and CDR2 LQKENI. The CDR3 covers 12 residues. CDR3 DNA: TGTGCCAGCTCAGAACAACAAGAGACCCAGTACTTC. Residues: CASSEQQETQYF.

A single count supports this clone. The chain joins TRBV7-9 to TRBJ2-1, with 11 bases aligning to TRBD2. The V gene end was trimmed by 1 base and the J gene end by 6 bases; junction bases not matched to a gene: 2. The germline gives CDR1 SEHNR, CDR2 FQNEAQ (reference sequence). CDR3 length: 15 amino acids. For the CDR3, the DNA is TGTGCCAGCAGCTTAGGTAGCGGGAGGGGCAATGAGCAGTTCTTC. As protein: CASSLGSGRGNEQFF.

The chain combines TRBV5-1 with TRBJ2-5; 8 nucleotides agree with TRBD1. The CDR3 has 16 residues. The germline CDR1 and CDR2 sequences are SGHRS and YFSETQ. V gave up 0 bases and J gave up 2 bases; unmatched junction bases: 6. The CDR3 DNA is TGCGCCAGCAGCTTGGCCCCGGGACAGGTTCAAGAGACCCAGTACTTC. It translates to CASSLAPGQVQETQYF.

The chain carries TRBV5-1 and TRBJ1-3; 9 bases fit TRBD1. V was clipped by 4 bases and J by 0 bases; unmatched bases: 5. This CDR3 region has 16 residues. Germline V CDR1 and CDR2: SGHRS, YFSETQ. This CDR3 is CASSVTGGPSGNTIYF. CDR3 coding DNA: TGCGCCAGCAGCGTGACAGGGGGACCCTCTGGAAACACCATATATTTT.